This is a list of T cell receptor beta chains from one sample in a study of T cells in Graves' hyperthyroidism and ophthalmopathy. TCRdb ran MiXCR on the multiplex PCR reads and lists one entry per CDR3 protein. The sample records around 100,000 distinct CDR3 sequences, about half being singletons. Sequencing was done on a sample of blood. Receptors originate from a man between 40 and 49 years old with Graves' hyperthyroidism. The conserved cysteine and the conserved F or W are not part of the CDR3 here. Fields, in order: V gene, CDR3 protein.

v_gene: TRBV5-1; CDR3aa: ASSPGGRSTEAF
v_gene: TRBV14; CDR3aa: ASSAAVAGGHNEQF
v_gene: TRBV7-2; CDR3aa: AWSSSDYNEQF
v_gene: TRBV20-1; CDR3aa: SANERGPTDTQY
v_gene: TRBV25-1; CDR3aa: ASTSWETQY
v_gene: TRBV19; CDR3aa: ASRDKVRYQPQH
v_gene: TRBV5-1; CDR3aa: ASREDNYEQY
v_gene: TRBV9; CDR3aa: ASSSSWDTNQPQH
v_gene: TRBV9; CDR3aa: ASTMGHGNYGYT
v_gene: TRBV6-5; CDR3aa: ASSSRRDRGQFEQF
v_gene: TRBV10-3; CDR3aa: AISVRGHRKPGYGYT
v_gene: TRBV18; CDR3aa: ASSPTRANSGNTIY
v_gene: TRBV20-1; CDR3aa: SATFSGANVLT
v_gene: TRBV29-1; CDR3aa: SVRGTHPYEQY
v_gene: TRBV3-1; CDR3aa: ASSQGTDREQY
v_gene: TRBV20-1; CDR3aa: SARTSGNTGELF
v_gene: TRBV4-3; CDR3aa: ASSQAGLNTGELF
v_gene: TRBV9; CDR3aa: ASSVGAGVRGYT
v_gene: TRBV2; CDR3aa: ASSDRIPGQQGFYEQY
v_gene: TRBV6-5; CDR3aa: ASRSRGSNNEQF
v_gene: TRBV20-1; CDR3aa: SAPLAGGYKEQY
v_gene: TRBV2; CDR3aa: ASRIGQGAHGQY
v_gene: TRBV2; CDR3aa: ASTPSGNSPLH
v_gene: TRBV5-1; CDR3aa: VSSLWHNQPQH
v_gene: TRBV20-1; CDR3aa: SAPDGGQETQY
v_gene: TRBV11-2; CDR3aa: ASSSDRGTEQY
v_gene: TRBV24-1; CDR3aa: ATSDFAGGSTGELL
v_gene: TRBV6-1; CDR3aa: ASSEGPSNSGNTIY
v_gene: TRBV6-2/TRBV6-3; CDR3aa: ASILAENNEQF
v_gene: TRBV7-9; CDR3aa: ASSLAGGNEQY
v_gene: TRBV7-9; CDR3aa: ASSLERGSEGYGYT
v_gene: TRBV5-1; CDR3aa: ASSLRRGEGETQY
v_gene: TRBV5-6; CDR3aa: ASTDSNREHYTEAF
v_gene: TRBV6-6; CDR3aa: ASQGGRADMVQY
v_gene: TRBV29-1; CDR3aa: SVDWAREGYT
v_gene: TRBV20-1; CDR3aa: SARDSTSGDAYNEQF
v_gene: TRBV12-3/TRBV12-4; CDR3aa: ASSFGGSSNTEAF
v_gene: TRBV7-2; CDR3aa: ASRQGNGYT
v_gene: TRBV19; CDR3aa: ASSMDSNTGELF
v_gene: TRBV6-2/TRBV6-3; CDR3aa: ASSYSILRETQY
v_gene: TRBV7-8; CDR3aa: ASSLRPNYGYT
v_gene: TRBV12-3/TRBV12-4; CDR3aa: ASSSATGSVDEQY
v_gene: TRBV5-6; CDR3aa: ASSAAGGSYEKLF
v_gene: TRBV2; CDR3aa: ASSEAGTVGNQPQH
v_gene: TRBV3-1; CDR3aa: ASSQFETQY
v_gene: TRBV2; CDR3aa: ASKPGQEPLH
v_gene: TRBV7-2; CDR3aa: ASSLDRQGYNEQF
v_gene: TRBV29-1; CDR3aa: SVDFGRTSAYEQY
v_gene: TRBV29-1; CDR3aa: SAYMTTNTGELF
v_gene: TRBV7-3; CDR3aa: ASSFVRGRDTEAF
v_gene: TRBV5-6; CDR3aa: ASSLTGYEQY
v_gene: TRBV5-1; CDR3aa: ASSLQGRDTQY
v_gene: TRBV5-1; CDR3aa: ASSLAGGNQPQH
v_gene: TRBV2; CDR3aa: ASSESGVSDGYT
v_gene: TRBV20-1; CDR3aa: SARGVSGGDTGELF
v_gene: TRBV7-9; CDR3aa: ASSRRDRGYNEQF
v_gene: TRBV29-1; CDR3aa: SVGTVTNYSYT
v_gene: TRBV7-2; CDR3aa: ASSLDQETQY
v_gene: TRBV5-1; CDR3aa: ASSLTGATYNEQF
v_gene: TRBV12-5; CDR3aa: ASGSPTGDHTEAF